The 18 T cell receptor beta chains below come from one sample, sequenced in a study of shared clonotypes between healthy human individuals. Using immunoSEQ multiplex PCR, the repertoire was profiled, and TCRdb retains in-frame clones only, with some absent. This table holds about 2 million clones, 90% to 95% found once. The sample was naive CD4+ T cells sorted from blood. Subset reported: CD45RA+ positively selected. The receptors were gathered from a man between 18 and 29 years old in good health.

The chain couples TRBV18 to TRBJ2-3, with 10 bases aligning to TRBD2. J lost 6 bases, V lost 1 base, and 10 bases had no gene match. Germline V CDR1 and CDR2: KGHSH, LQKENI. This CDR3 is 17 amino acids long. Here the CDR3 reads CASSPQTSGSRGDTQYF. The CDR3 DNA reads as TGTGCCAGCTCACCACAGACTAGCGGGTCCCGAGGGGATACGCAGTATTTT.

The chain uses TRBV2 and TRBJ1-5; 7 nucleotides agree with TRBD1. The V gene's germline CDR1 is SNHLY and CDR2 FYNNEI. V gave up 8 bases and J gave up 7 bases; unmatched junction bases: 11. The CDR3 runs 14 residues. This CDR3 is CASVLAGGEQPQHF. The CDR3 DNA reads TGTGCCAGCGTTTTAGCAGGGGGGGAACAGCCCCAGCATTTT.

The chain combines TRBV7-9 with TRBJ1-2; 9 nucleotides line up with TRBD1. Trimming cost V 1 base and J 5 bases; bases outside gene matches: 2. The V gene's germline CDR1 is SEHNR and CDR2 FQNEAQ (reference sequence). The CDR3 consists of 14 residues. CDR3 residues: CASSLDRGLYGYTF. CDR3 in DNA: TGTGCCAGCAGCTTAGACAGGGGGCTGTATGGCTACACCTTC.

The J gene is TRBJ2-2, the V gene TRBV11-2; no clear D. CDR1 and CDR2 from the germline V gene are SGHAT and FQNNGV. The germline V and J ends were trimmed by 2 bases and 0 bases, with 10 bases remaining between them. The CDR3 extends over 16 amino acids. This CDR3 reads CASSLHRGTNTGELFF. The CDR3 bases are TGTGCCAGCAGCTTACACAGAGGAACGAACACCGGGGAGCTGTTTTTT.

This chain connects TRBV4-1 to TRBJ1-3, with D possibly TRBD1 on 5 matching bases. CDR1 and CDR2 from the germline V gene are MGHRA and YSYEKL. CDR3 length equals 16 residues. V lost 0 bases and J lost 2, with 11 bases in between. The CDR3 nucleotides read TGCGCCAGCAGCCAAGATCCGAAGGGGCCTGGAAACACCATATATTTT. This sequence encodes CASSQDPKGPGNTIYF.

The chain carries TRBV6-6 and TRBJ2-7; TRBD1 matches 9 bases. CDR1 MNHNY and CDR2 SVGAGI come from the germline V gene (reference sequence). This CDR3 spans 11 amino acids. V was clipped by 8 bases and J by 6 bases; unmatched bases: 2. In nucleotides, the CDR3 is TGTGCCAGCGGACAGGGGTCCGAGCAGTACTTC. It codes for CASGQGSEQYF.

The V call is TRBV29-1, the J call TRBJ2-5; no clear D. Looked up from germline, CDR1 is SQVTM and CDR2 is ANQGSEA. Deletions cut 4 bases from V and 4 bases from J, with 10 bases between. This CDR3 has 12 amino acids. CDR3 in DNA: TGCAGCGTTGTATTTCCCCCAGAGACCCAGTACTTC. This codes for CSVVFPPETQYF.

Note on this clone: Other DNA sequences from this sample encode an identical CDR3 as well. The rearrangement links TRBV5-1 to TRBJ2-3, with TRBD2 as a possible D gene (6 bases). V lost 0 bases and J lost 4, with 12 bases in between. The V gene's germline CDR1 is SGHRS and CDR2 YFSETQ. The CDR3 is 15 amino acids. In DNA form, the CDR3 reads TGCGCCAGCAGCTTGGCCGGGGGACCGTCAGATACGCAGTATTTT. Amino acid sequence: CASSLAGGPSDTQYF.

The chain employs TRBV29-1 and TRBJ1-1; TRBD1 might be the D (5 bases). From germline, CDR1 is SQVTM and CDR2 ANQGSEA. V lost 3 bases and J 7 bases, leaving 15 bases between the germline ends. The CDR3 consists of 13 residues. CDR3 nucleotide sequence: TGCAGCGTTGAGGTTGGAGGGACGGGTGAAGCTTTCTTT. This gives the protein CSVEVGGTGEAFF.

CDR3 region: CASSQGLGAYEQYF. CDR3 nucleotides: TGTGCCAGCAGCCAAGGGTTGGGGGCCTACGAGCAGTACTTC. The chain carries TRBV14 and TRBJ2-7; D is tentatively TRBD1 or TRBD2 (5 bases each). There are 14 residues in the CDR3. CDR1 is SGHDN and CDR2 is FVKESK in the germline V gene. V lost 1 base to trimming and J lost 2 bases, with 9 bases between them. The whole variable domain, filled in from reference TRBV14 and TRBJ2-7, reads EAGVTQFPSHSVIEKGQTVTLRCDPISGHDNLYWYRRVMGKEIKFLLHFVKESKQDESGMPNNRFLAERTGGTYSTLKVQPAELEDSGVYFCASSQGLGAYEQYFGPGTRLTVT.

Turning to this clone: The same CDR3 also results from other DNA sequences found in this sample. The chain carries TRBV11-2 and TRBJ2-7; TRBD2 is a possible D gene (6 bases). Trimming removed 4 bases at V and 3 bases at J, with 10 bases between. The CDR3 has 13 amino acids. CDR1 and CDR2 (germline): SGHAT, FQNNGV. The CDR3 coding sequence is TGTGCCAGCAGCTCCCAGGGAGGCTACGAGCAGTACTTC. Protein sequence: CASSSQGGYEQYF.

This chain joins TRBV4-3 and TRBJ2-7; D may match TRBD1 or TRBD2 (6 bases each). With 3 bases removed from V and 0 bases from J, the gap between germline ends came to 18 bases. CDR3 size: 17 residues. Germline-derived CDR1 and CDR2 are LGHNA and YSLEER. CDR3 amino acids: CASSQGSDGGPSYEQYF. The CDR3 nucleotides read TGCGCCAGCAGCCAGGGCTCGGATGGGGGGCCCTCCTACGAGCAGTACTTC.

The CDR3 DNA follows: TGTGCCAGCAGGAGGGGGCAAGATGGCTACACCTTC. It is translated as CASRRGQDGYTF. The chain employs TRBV6-5 and TRBJ1-2, with 7 bases that match TRBD1. Germline CDR1 is MNHEY and CDR2 is SVGAGI. Trimming took 6 bases from V and 6 from J; bases not matched to a gene: 4. The CDR3 has 12 amino acids.

The gene calls are TRBV27 and TRBJ1-4; D unresolved. This CDR3 has 11 amino acids. The germline V gene encodes CDR1 MNHEY and CDR2 SMNVEV (reference sequence). CDR3 protein: CAVANNEKLFF. CDR3 nucleotide sequence: TGTGCAGTGGCTAATAATGAAAAACTGTTTTTT. Full variable domain (outside the CDR3, taken from reference TRBV27 and TRBJ1-4): EAQVTQNPRYLITVTGKKLTVTCSQNMNHEYMSWYRQDPGLGLRQIYYSMNVEVTDKGDVPEGYKVSRKEKRNFPLILESPSPNQTSLYFCAVANNEKLFFGSGTQLSVL.

The chain is built from TRBV6-5 and TRBJ2-5; D possibly corresponds to TRBD1 (6 bases). Per germline, CDR1 MNHEY and CDR2 SVGAGI. V was cut by 4 bases and J by 5 bases, with 14 bases left in between. The CDR3 has 14 residues. The CDR3 DNA is TGTGCCAGCAGTTGGGGGCCCTTGGCGGAGACCCAGTACTTC. It yields the protein CASSWGPLAETQYF.

The rearrangement uses TRBV21-1 and TRBJ1-5. TRBV21-1 is shown as a pseudogene. The CDR3 extends over 21 amino acids. The CDR3: CASIHPSGDTTSEGGNQPQHF. CDR3 bases: TGTGCCAGCATCCACCCCTCGGGGGACACAACGTCCGAGGGTGGCAATCAGCCCCAGCATTTT.

The chain employs TRBV5-1 and TRBJ1-1, with unresolved D. Trimming removed 5 bases at V and 2 bases at J, with 10 bases between. The germline gives CDR1 SGHRS, CDR2 YFSETQ. This CDR3 region has 13 residues. CDR3 DNA sequence: TGCGCCAGCAGAACAACACAAAACACTGAAGCTTTCTTT. Translation: CASRTTQNTEAFF.

This clone was seen only once. This chain joins TRBV25-1 and TRBJ1-6, with D possibly TRBD1 on 6 matching bases. The V gene lost 4 bases and the J gene lost 0 bases, with 16 bases spanning the gap. The CDR3 extends over 18 amino acids. Germline values: CDR1 MGHDK, CDR2 SYGVNS. The CDR3 protein is CASSAIGTSSSYNSPLHF. The CDR3 DNA sequence: TGTGCCAGCAGTGCGATCGGGACAAGTAGCTCCTATAATTCACCCCTCCACTTT.